The sequence of this T cell receptor (beta chain) was determined in a study of cytomegalovirus exposure and HLA in healthy donors. Broader study findings: Earlier findings revealed that most TCR beta V segments proved productive either about 90% or about 30% of the time. Serostatus for CMV was the only available immune exposure information. Researchers reportedly found TCR beta sequences accurately predicted most subjects' HLA-A and HLA-B alleles. At a 0.05 false discovery rate, a later analysis found 16,951 TCR beta sequences to be associated with HLA alleles.

In the case of this clone: The antigen remains unidentified.

V was pared by 3 bases and J by 7 bases, with 3 bases of the junction left unmatched. This CDR3 has 13 residues. Germline V lookup: CDR1 SGHNT, CDR2 YYREEE (reference sequence). PCR employed 60 Vbeta and 13 Jbeta primers. The repertoire was sequenced with immunoSEQ multiplex PCR; TCRdb's copy has only in-frame clones and lacks some. The sample consists of over 200,000 clones, around 76% of them appearing once. This rearrangement joins TRBV5-4 to TRBJ2-1, with 8 nucleotides matching TRBD2. This TCR derives from a man aged 35 to 55 in good health and CMV-seropositive. The sequenced sample consisted of PBMCs. The CDR3 DNA reads as TGTGCCAGCAGCTGGACTAGCTTTAATGAGCAGTTCTTC. It codes for CASSWTSFNEQFF. The full variable domain, in which reference TRBV5-4 and TRBJ2-1 provide the parts outside the CDR3, is ETGVTQSPTHLIKTRGQQVTLRCSSQSGHNTVSWYQQALGQGPQFIFQYYREEENGRGNFPPRFSGLQFPNYSSELNVNALELDDSALYLCASSWTSFNEQFFGPGTRLTVL.